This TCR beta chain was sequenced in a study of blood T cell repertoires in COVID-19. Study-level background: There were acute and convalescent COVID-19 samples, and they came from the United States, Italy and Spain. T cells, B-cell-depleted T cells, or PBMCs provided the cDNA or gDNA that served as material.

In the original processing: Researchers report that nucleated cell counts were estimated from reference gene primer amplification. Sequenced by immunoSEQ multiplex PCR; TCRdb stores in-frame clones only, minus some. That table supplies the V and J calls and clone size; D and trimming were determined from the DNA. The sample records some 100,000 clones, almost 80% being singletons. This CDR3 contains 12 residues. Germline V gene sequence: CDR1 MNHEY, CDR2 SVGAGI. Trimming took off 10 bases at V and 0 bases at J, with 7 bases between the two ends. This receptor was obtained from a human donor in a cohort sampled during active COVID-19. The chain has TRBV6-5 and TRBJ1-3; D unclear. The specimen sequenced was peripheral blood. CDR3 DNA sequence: TGTGCCACCGAGAACTCTGGAAACACCATATATTTT. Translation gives CATENSGNTIYF.